This T cell receptor (beta chain) was captured in a study of T cells in Graves' hyperthyroidism and ophthalmopathy. Notes on the study in general: The majority of expanded thyroid clonotypes above 0.001 also appeared in blood.

This clonotype was seen a handful of times. Its target is not known. Germline CDR1 and CDR2: LGHNT and FRNRAP. V dropped 1 base and J dropped 8 bases, with 12 bases sitting between them. CDR3 length: 14 residues. Using approximately 10 ml of fresh peripheral blood, PBMCs were prepared. Authors of the study amplified TCR beta CDR3 regions from RNA transcripts. RT-PCR in the first round (using the HTBI primer set) targeted the TCR CDR3. TCRdb called the multiplex PCR reads again in MiXCR, with one record for every CDR3 protein. The sample holds a few hundred thousand distinct CDR3 sequences, about 16% seen once.

The sequence derives from a woman aged 40 to 50 with Graves' ophthalmopathy. The V and J genes are TRBV12-5 and TRBJ2-1; a weak D match, TRBD1 (5 bases). What was sequenced was blood. CDR3 loop: CASGLDRSIDEQFF. CDR3 sequence (DNA): TGTGCTAGTGGTTTGGACAGGTCTATCGATGAGCAGTTCTTC.